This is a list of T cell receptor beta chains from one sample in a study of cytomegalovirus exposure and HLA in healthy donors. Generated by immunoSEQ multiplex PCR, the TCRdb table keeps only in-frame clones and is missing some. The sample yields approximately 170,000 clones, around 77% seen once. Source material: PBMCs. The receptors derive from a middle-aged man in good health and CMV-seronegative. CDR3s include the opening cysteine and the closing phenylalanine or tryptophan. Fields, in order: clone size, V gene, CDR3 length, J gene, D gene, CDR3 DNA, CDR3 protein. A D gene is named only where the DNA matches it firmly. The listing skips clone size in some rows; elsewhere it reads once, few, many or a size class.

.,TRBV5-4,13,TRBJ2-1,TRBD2,TGTGCCAGCAGCCCCGGGAGGAGACCTGAGCAGTTCTTC,CASSPGRRPEQFF
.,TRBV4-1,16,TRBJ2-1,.,TGCGCCAGCAGCCAAGAGCGGGACCTCTCCTACAATGAGCAGTTCTTC,CASSQERDLSYNEQFF
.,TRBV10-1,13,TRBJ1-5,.,TGCGCCAGCAACGGAGGGGGCAATCAGCCCCAGCATTTT,CASNGGGNQPQHF
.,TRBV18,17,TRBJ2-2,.,TGTGCCAGCTCACCAAGGTTAACAGGCGGTGGCACCGGGGAGCTGTTTTTT,CASSPRLTGGGTGELFF
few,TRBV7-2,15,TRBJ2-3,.,TGTGCCAGCAGCCCACGGGTCTCTGGGACAGATACGCAGTATTTT,CASSPRVSGTDTQYF
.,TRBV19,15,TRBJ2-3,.,TGTGCCAGTAGTATCCAGGCCTTCAGGGAAGATACGCAGTATTTT,CASSIQAFREDTQYF
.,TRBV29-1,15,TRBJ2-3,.,TGCAGCGTTGGTCAGGGTCCAATCCCAACAGATACGCAGTATTTT,CSVGQGPIPTDTQYF
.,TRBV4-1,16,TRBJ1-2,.,TGCGCCAGCAGCCAAGGGTTAGGGGCGCTGGGATATGGCTACACCTTC,CASSQGLGALGYGYTF
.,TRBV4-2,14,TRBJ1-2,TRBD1,TGTGCCAGCAGCCAGGACAGGGTACAGTATGGCTACACCTTC,CASSQDRVQYGYTF
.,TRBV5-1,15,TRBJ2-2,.,TGCGCCAGCAGCTTGGGAGGGCTAAACACCGGGGAGCTGTTTTTT,CASSLGGLNTGELFF
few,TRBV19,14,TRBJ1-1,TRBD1,TGTGCCAGTACCTACATGACAGGGATCACTGAAGCTTTCTTT,CASTYMTGITEAFF
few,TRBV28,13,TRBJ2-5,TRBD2,TGTGCCACCTCGGGGGGAGTTGGTTTGGAGCAGTACTTC,CATSGGVGLEQYF
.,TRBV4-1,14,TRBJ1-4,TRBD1,TGCGCCAGCAGCCAAGGCAGGGGGGTTGAAAAACTGTTTTTT,CASSQGRGVEKLFF
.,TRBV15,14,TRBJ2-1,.,TGTGCCACCAGCAGAGATATAGGGCGGGATGAGCAGTTCTTC,CATSRDIGRDEQFF
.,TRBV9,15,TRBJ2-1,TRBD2,TGTGCCAGCAGCCTAAGGGCTAGCGGGAGGACGGAGCAGTTCTTC,CASSLRASGRTEQFF
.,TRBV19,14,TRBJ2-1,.,TGTGCCACCAAGCGAAAAGACTCCTACAATGAGCAGTTCTTC,CATKRKDSYNEQFF
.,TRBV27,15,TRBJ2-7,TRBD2,TGTGCCAGCAGTTCGTTACTAGCGCTCCCCTACGAGCAGTACTTC,CASSSLLALPYEQYF
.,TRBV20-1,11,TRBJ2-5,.,TGCAGTGGATCCAGGGAAGAGACCCAGTACTTC,CSGSREETQYF
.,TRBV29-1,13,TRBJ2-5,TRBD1,TGCAGCCACATACTACAGGGGACGCAGACCCAGTACTTC,CSHILQGTQTQYF
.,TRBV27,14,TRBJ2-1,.,TGTGCCAGCAGTCACAGGGTCTCCTACAATGAGCAGTTCTTC,CASSHRVSYNEQFF
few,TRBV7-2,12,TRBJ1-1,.,TGTGCCAGCAAATTAGGGGTTCTCGAAGCTTTCTTT,CASKLGVLEAFF
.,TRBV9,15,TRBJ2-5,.,TGTGCCAGCAGCGGAAGGGACTTTGGATCTGAGACCCAGTACTTC,CASSGRDFGSETQYF
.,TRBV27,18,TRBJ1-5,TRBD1,TGTGCCAGCAGTTGGCCGGGACAGGGTACTTATAGCAATCAGCCCCAGCATTTT,CASSWPGQGTYSNQPQHF
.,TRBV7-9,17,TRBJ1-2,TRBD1,TGTGCCAGCAGCCCCGGGACAGGGCCACTCTTGGGGAATGGCTACACCTTC,CASSPGTGPLLGNGYTF
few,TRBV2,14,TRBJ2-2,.,TGTGCCAGCAGGGGGCAAGCGAACACCGGGGAGCTGTTTTTT,CASRGQANTGELFF
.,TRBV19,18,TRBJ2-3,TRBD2,TGTGCCAGTAGACCCACGACTAGCGGGAGCAGGGAAACAGATACGCAGTATTTT,CASRPTTSGSRETDTQYF
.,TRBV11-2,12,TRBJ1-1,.,TGTGCCAGCAGCTTTTTCGGTGATGAAGCTTTCTTT,CASSFFGDEAFF